The TCR beta chain described here comes from a study of blood T cell repertoires in COVID-19. Study-level background: The United States, Italy and Spain were the sources of the acute and convalescent COVID-19 samples. PBMCs, B-cell-depleted T cells, or T cells were the source of the cDNA or gDNA that made up the material.

The CDR3 has 13 amino acids. Per the germline V gene, CDR1 is KGHSH and CDR2 is LQKENI. V shed 3 bases and J shed 4 bases, with 9 bases lying between them. As handled by the study authors: The assay estimated nucleated cells by amplifying reference gene primers. Only in-frame clones appear in the TCRdb table, and some are missing; sequencing was by immunoSEQ multiplex PCR. The V and J calls and clone size were taken over from that table, and D and trimming were inferred from the DNA. Among around 100,000 clones listed, about 79% were seen once. The sample holds one count of this clone. This sequence originates from a woman older than 75 with active or convalescent COVID-19. Sequenced: peripheral blood. The chain uses TRBV18 and TRBJ1-2, with D perhaps TRBD1 (5 bases). The CDR3 sequence: CASSPGGRYGYTF. The DNA of the CDR3 is TGTGCCAGCTCACCCGGGGGACGCTATGGCTACACCTTC.